Listed below are T cell receptor beta chains from one sample, sequenced in a study of blood T cell repertoires in COVID-19. The protocol was immunoSEQ multiplex PCR, while the TCRdb copy is restricted to in-frame clones and leaves out a portion. The sample has 150,000 to 200,000 clones, about 72% seen once. The sequenced sample consisted of PBMCs or T cells enriched from blood (not recorded which). All receptors derive from a woman between 50 and 59 years old who had recovered from COVID-19. Each CDR3 is given with its conserved first and last residue. D genes are given only for firm matches. Clone size is not always given. Where it is, it says once, few, many or a class for expanded clones.

>TRBV14|-|-|TRBJ1-6
CASSQGLAYNSPLHF
TGTGCCAGCAGCCAAGGGCTGGCTTATAATTCACCCCTCCACTTT
>TRBV3-1/TRBV3-2|-|TRBD2|TRBJ2-1
CASSPGLAGGREQFF
TGTGCCAGCAGCCCGGGGCTAGCGGGAGGCCGAGAGCAGTTCTTC
>TRBV28|-|-|TRBJ1-4
CASSLPSRPEKLFF
TGTGCCAGCAGTTTACCCTCCAGGCCTGAAAAACTGTTTTTT
>TRBV28|-|TRBD1|TRBJ1-1
CASSSTGLNTEAFF
TGTGCCAGCAGTTCGACAGGGCTGAACACTGAAGCTTTCTTT
>TRBV7-2|few|-|TRBJ2-7
CASSLVAGTYEQYF
TGTGCCAGCAGCTTAGTCGCGGGGACCTACGAGCAGTACTTC
>TRBV5-4|-|-|TRBJ2-5
CASSYFKETQYF
TGTGCCAGCAGCTACTTTAAAGAGACCCAGTACTTC
>TRBV24-1|once|TRBD2|TRBJ2-1
CATSASSGSEQFF
TGTGCCACCAGTGCCTCTAGCGGGAGTGAGCAGTTCTTC
>TRBV2|-|TRBD2|TRBJ2-1
CASSTLTSGSYNEQFF
TGTGCCAGCAGTACCCTTACTAGCGGCTCCTACAATGAGCAGTTCTTC
>TRBV21-1|-|-|TRBJ2-7
CASIHQGQSYEQYF
TGTGCCAGCATCCACCAAGGACAGTCTTACGAGCAGTACTTC
>TRBV19|-|-|TRBJ1-3
CASRPTPVERPGNTIYF
TGTGCCAGTAGACCTACCCCCGTGGAGAGACCTGGAAACACCATATATTTT
>TRBV12-3/TRBV12-4|-|TRBD1|TRBJ1-1
CASSRTGVTEAFF
TGTGCCAGCAGCCGGACAGGGGTCACTGAAGCTTTCTTT
>TRBV5-4|-|-|TRBJ1-4
CASSRWAGGRGEKLFF
TGTGCCAGCAGCAGATGGGCGGGGGGCCGTGGTGAAAAACTGTTTTTT
>TRBV30|-|TRBD1|TRBJ1-3
CAWRVQGAGNTIYF
TGTGCCTGGAGGGTACAGGGGGCAGGAAACACCATATATTTT
>TRBV27|-|-|TRBJ2-2
CASWWAPGNTGELFF
TGTGCCAGCTGGTGGGCTCCAGGGAACACCGGGGAGCTGTTTTTT
>TRBV29-1|-|-|TRBJ1-1
CSVEVGGGGTEAFF
TGCAGCGTTGAAGTGGGGGGAGGGGGCACTGAAGCTTTCTTT
>TRBV11-3|-|-|TRBJ2-3
CASSRLGGADTQYF
TGTGCCAGCAGTCGACTGGGGGGTGCAGATACGCAGTATTTT